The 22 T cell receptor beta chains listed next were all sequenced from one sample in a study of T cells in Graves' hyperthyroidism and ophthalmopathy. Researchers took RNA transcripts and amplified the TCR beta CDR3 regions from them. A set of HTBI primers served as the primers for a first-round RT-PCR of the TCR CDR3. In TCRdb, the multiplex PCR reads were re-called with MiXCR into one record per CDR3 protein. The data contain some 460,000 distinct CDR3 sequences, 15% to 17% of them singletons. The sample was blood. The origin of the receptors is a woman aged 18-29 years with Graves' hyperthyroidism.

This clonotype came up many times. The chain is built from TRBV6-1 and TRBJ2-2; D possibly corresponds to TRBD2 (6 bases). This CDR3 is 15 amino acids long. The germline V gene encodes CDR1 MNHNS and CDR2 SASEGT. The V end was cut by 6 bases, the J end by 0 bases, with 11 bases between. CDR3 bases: TGTGCCAGCAGAACCGGGACTTCGAACACCGGGGAGCTGTTTTTT. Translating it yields CASRTGTSNTGELFF.

As DNA, the CDR3 is TGTGCCAGCAGCTTACTAGCGGGGGGGCGGCGCGTTGAGCAGTTCTTC. Amino acid sequence: CASSLLAGGRRVEQFF. The chain recombines TRBV7-2 with TRBJ2-1, with 12 bases fitting TRBD2. The trim removed 2 bases at V and 9 bases at J, leaving 8 bases unmatched. The CDR3 runs to 16 residues. The germline V gene has CDR1 SGHTA and CDR2 FQGNSA.

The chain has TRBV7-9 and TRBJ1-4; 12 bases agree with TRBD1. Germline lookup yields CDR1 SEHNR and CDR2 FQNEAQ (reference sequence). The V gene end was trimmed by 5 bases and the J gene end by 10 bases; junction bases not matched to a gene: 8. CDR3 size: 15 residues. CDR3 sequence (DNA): TGTGCCAGCAGCGAACCCGGGACAGGGGGCGGAAAACTGTTTTTT. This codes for CASSEPGTGGGKLFF.

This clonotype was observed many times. The CDR3 protein is CASSLGRASNEQYF. The CDR3 DNA follows: TGTGCCAGCAGTTTAGGCAGGGCTTCCAACGAGCAGTACTTC. The chain recombines TRBV28 with TRBJ2-7, with D maybe TRBD1 (5 bases). Trimming took off 2 bases at V and 5 bases at J, with 13 bases between the two ends. This CDR3 has 14 residues. The germline CDR1 and CDR2 sequences are MDHEN and SYDVKM.

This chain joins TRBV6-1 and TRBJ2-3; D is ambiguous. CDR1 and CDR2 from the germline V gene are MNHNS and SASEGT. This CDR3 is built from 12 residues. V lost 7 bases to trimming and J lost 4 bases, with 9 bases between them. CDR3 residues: CASTGRSDTQYF. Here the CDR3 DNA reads TGTGCCAGCACGGGCAGGTCAGATACGCAGTATTTT.

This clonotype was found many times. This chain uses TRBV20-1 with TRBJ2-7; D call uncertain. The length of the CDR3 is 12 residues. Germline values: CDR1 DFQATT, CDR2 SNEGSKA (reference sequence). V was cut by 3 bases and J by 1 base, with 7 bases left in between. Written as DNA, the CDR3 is TGCAGTGCTAGGTACTCATCCTACGAGCAGTACTTC. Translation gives CSARYSSYEQYF.

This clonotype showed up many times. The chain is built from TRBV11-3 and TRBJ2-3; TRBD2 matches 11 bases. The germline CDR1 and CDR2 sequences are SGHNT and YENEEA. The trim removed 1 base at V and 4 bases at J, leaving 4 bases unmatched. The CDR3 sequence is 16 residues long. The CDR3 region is CASSLGLAGGADTQYF. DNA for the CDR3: TGTGCCAGCAGCTTAGGTCTAGCGGGAGGCGCAGATACGCAGTATTTT.

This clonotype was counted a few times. For the CDR3, the DNA is TGTGCCAGCAGCCATAGCGGGCTAGATTCCTACGAGCAGTACTTC. It codes for CASSHSGLDSYEQYF. The V gene is TRBV6-1, the J gene TRBJ2-7; 7 bases are shared with TRBD2. After removal of 6 bases from V and 1 base from J, the junction contained 9 bases not matched to a gene. The CDR3 is 15 residues long. Germline assignment: CDR1 MNHNS and CDR2 SASEGT.

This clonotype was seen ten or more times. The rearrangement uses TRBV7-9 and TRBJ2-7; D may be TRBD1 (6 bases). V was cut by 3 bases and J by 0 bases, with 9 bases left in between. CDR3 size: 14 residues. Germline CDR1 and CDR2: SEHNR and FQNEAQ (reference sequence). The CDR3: CASSLNRVSYEQYF. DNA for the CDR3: TGTGCCAGCAGCTTGAACAGGGTCTCCTACGAGCAGTACTTC. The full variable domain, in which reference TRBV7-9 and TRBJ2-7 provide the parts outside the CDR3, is DTGVSQNPRHKITKRGQNVTFRCDPISEHNRLYWYRQTLGQGPEFLTYFQNEAQLEKSRLLSDRFSAERPKGSFSTLEIQRTEQGDSAMYLCASSLNRVSYEQYFGPGTRLTVT.

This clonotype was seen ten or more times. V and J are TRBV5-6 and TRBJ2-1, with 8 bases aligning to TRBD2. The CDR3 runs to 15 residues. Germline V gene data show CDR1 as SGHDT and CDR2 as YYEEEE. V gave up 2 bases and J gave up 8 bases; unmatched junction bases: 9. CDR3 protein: CASSFPGGAFDEQFF. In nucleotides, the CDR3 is TGTGCCAGCAGCTTCCCCGGGGGGGCCTTCGATGAGCAGTTCTTC.

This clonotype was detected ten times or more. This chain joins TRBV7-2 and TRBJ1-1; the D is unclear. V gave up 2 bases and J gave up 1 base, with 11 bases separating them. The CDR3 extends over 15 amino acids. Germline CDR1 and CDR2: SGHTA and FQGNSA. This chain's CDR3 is CASSLNRVGNTEAFF. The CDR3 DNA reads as TGTGCCAGCAGCTTAAATAGGGTGGGGAACACTGAAGCTTTCTTT.

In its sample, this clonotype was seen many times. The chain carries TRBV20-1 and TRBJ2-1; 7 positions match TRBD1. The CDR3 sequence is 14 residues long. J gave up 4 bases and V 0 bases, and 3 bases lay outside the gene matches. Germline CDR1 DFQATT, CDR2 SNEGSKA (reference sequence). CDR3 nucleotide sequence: TGCAGTGCTAGAGATTCGGGACAGTACAATGAGCAGTTCTTC. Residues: CSARDSGQYNEQFF.

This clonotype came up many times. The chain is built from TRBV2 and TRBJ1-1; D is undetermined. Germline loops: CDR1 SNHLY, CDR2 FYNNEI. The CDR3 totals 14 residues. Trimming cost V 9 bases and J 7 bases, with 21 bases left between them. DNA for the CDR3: TGTGCCAGTGTCCGGCTGCAGGCTATAGATGAAGCTTTCTTT. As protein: CASVRLQAIDEAFF.

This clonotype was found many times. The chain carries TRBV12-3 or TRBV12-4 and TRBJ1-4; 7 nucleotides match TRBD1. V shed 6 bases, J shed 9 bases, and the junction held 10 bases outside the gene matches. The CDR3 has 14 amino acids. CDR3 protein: CASSRYRGGQKLFF. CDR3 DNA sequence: TGTGCCAGCAGCCGATACAGGGGAGGCCAAAAACTGTTTTTT.

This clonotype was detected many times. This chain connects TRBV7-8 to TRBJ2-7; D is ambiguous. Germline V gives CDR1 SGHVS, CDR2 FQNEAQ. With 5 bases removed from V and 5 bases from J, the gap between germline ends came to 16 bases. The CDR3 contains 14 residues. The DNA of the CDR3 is TGTGCCAGCAGCCGCCTTACCGACCCCCACGAGCAGTACTTC. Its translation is CASSRLTDPHEQYF.

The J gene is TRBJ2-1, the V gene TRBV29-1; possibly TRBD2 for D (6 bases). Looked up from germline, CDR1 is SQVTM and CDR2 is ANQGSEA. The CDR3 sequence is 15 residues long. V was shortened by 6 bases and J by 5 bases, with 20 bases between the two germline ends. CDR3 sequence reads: CSVAPGGTGDNEQFF. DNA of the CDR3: TGCAGCGTCGCCCCCGGGGGAACGGGGGACAATGAGCAGTTCTTC.

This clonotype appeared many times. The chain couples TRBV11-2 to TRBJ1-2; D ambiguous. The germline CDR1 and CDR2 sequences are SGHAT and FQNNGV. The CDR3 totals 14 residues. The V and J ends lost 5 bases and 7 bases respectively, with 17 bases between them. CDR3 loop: CASSIGSRVGGYTF. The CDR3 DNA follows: TGTGCCAGCAGCATAGGAAGTCGGGTTGGTGGCTACACCTTC. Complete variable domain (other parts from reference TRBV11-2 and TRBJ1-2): EAGVAQSPRYKIIEKRQSVAFWCNPISGHATLYWYQQILGQGPKLLIQFQNNGVVDDSQLPKDRFSAERLKGVDSTLKIQPAKLEDSAVYLCASSIGSRVGGYTFGSGTRLTVV.

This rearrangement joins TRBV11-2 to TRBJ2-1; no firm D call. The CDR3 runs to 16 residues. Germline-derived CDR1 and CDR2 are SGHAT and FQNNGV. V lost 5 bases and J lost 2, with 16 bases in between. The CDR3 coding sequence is TGTGCCAGCAGCCCGTTGTCAACACCGGCCTACAATGAGCAGTTCTTC. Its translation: CASSPLSTPAYNEQFF.

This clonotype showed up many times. In nucleotides, the CDR3 is TGTGCCAGCAGACTAGGACCTACTTGGGATGAGCAGTTCTTC. Translated: CASRLGPTWDEQFF. The chain combines TRBV12-3 or TRBV12-4 with TRBJ2-1, with D tentatively TRBD2 (5 bases). This CDR3 region has 14 residues. The V end was cut by 6 bases, the J end by 8 bases, with 17 bases between.

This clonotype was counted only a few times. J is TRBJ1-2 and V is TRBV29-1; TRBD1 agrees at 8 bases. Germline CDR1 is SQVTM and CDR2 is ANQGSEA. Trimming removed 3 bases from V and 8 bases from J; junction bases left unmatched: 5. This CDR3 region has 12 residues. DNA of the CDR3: TGCAGCGTTGATCAGGCAGGGGGCGGCTACACCTTC. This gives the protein CSVDQAGGGYTF.

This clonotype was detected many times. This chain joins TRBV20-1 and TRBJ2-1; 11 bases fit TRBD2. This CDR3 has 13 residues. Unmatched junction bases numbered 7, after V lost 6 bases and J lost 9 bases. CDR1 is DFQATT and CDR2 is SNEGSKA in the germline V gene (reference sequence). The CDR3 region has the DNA TGCAGTGCCTGGCCTAGCGGGAGGAGTGAGCAGTTCTTC. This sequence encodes CSAWPSGRSEQFF.

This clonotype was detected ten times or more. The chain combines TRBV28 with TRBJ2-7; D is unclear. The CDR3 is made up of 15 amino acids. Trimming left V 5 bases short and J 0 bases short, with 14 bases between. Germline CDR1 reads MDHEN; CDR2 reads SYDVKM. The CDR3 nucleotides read TGTGCCAGCAGTCGGGTTGGAAAAAGCTCCTACGAGCAGTACTTC. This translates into CASSRVGKSSYEQYF.